The 25 T cell receptor beta chains below were found in one sample sequenced in a study of blood T cell repertoires in COVID-19. Clones were sequenced by immunoSEQ multiplex PCR, and TCRdb holds only the in-frame ones, with some missing. The data contain roughly 260,000 clones, 75% to 95% of them singletons. Sample: peripheral blood. The receptors here all came from a person aged 18-35 years with COVID-19, enrolled during active disease.

The J gene is TRBJ1-6, the V gene TRBV9; 7 bases fit TRBD1. The germline V gene has CDR1 SGDLS and CDR2 YYNGEE. Losses at the gene ends were 0 bases for V and 8 bases for J; bases not matched to a gene: 8. The CDR3 has 16 amino acids. The CDR3 nucleotides read TGTGCCAGCAGCGTAGATTCCCAGGGGGGACATTCACCCCTCCACTTT. Protein sequence: CASSVDSQGGHSPLHF. The whole variable domain, filled in from reference TRBV9 and TRBJ1-6, reads DSGVTQTPKHLITATGQRVTLRCSPRSGDLSVYWYQQSLDQGLQFLIQYYNGEERAKGNILERFSAQQFPDLHSELNLSSLELGDSALYFCASSVDSQGGHSPLHFGNGTRLTVT.

The chain's CDR3 is CASKKDTSTYTDTQYF. As DNA, the CDR3 is TGTGCCAGCAAAAAGGACACCTCGACTTACACAGATACGCAGTATTTT. The chain employs TRBV2 and TRBJ2-3; D is perhaps TRBD1 (5 bases). V lost 7 bases and J lost 2, with 19 bases in between. CDR1 is SNHLY and CDR2 is FYNNEI in the germline V gene. This CDR3 spans 16 amino acids.

The CDR3 loop reads CASSLDRATICGNTIYF. The CDR3 DNA sequence: TGCGCCAGCAGCTTAGACAGGGCCACAATCTGCGGAAACACCATATATTTT. The chain recombines TRBV5-1 with TRBJ1-3, with 7 bases aligning to TRBD1. Germline-derived CDR1 and CDR2 are SGHRS and YFSETQ. With V trimmed by 2 bases and J by 4 bases, 12 bases remained unmatched. This CDR3 region has 17 residues.

The rearrangement links TRBV27 to TRBJ2-1; 9 bases align to TRBD2. The CDR3 length is 16 residues. V lost 5 bases to trimming and J lost 9 bases; unmatched junction nucleotides: 14. CDR1 MNHEY and CDR2 SMNVEV come from the germline V gene (reference sequence). CDR3 DNA sequence: TGTGCCAGCAGTCCCGCAGTTAGCGGGAGAAAGGGTGAGCAGTTCTTC. Protein product: CASSPAVSGRKGEQFF.

The genes are TRBV27 and TRBJ2-7; 9 bases are a match to TRBD1. Per the germline V gene, CDR1 is MNHEY and CDR2 is SMNVEV (reference sequence). J gave up 4 bases and V 2 bases, and 3 bases lay outside the gene matches. The CDR3 loop spans 14 amino acids. Written as DNA, the CDR3 is TGTGCCAGCAGTTTAACAGGGGGCTCGTACGAGCAGTACTTC. It codes for CASSLTGGSYEQYF.

The V gene is TRBV6-6, the J gene TRBJ2-2; D unclear. The length of the CDR3 is 16 residues. Per the germline V gene, CDR1 is MNHNY and CDR2 is SVGAGI (reference sequence). Trimming took off 0 bases at V and 0 bases at J, with 8 bases between the two ends. The CDR3 loop reads CASSYSAGPNTGELFF. CDR3 nucleotide sequence: TGTGCCAGCAGTTACTCGGCAGGCCCGAACACCGGGGAGCTGTTTTTT.

In this sample, this clone turned up once. The same CDR3 can be traced to other DNA sequences in this sample. The V and J genes are TRBV5-6 and TRBJ2-3; D is ambiguous. This CDR3 has 12 residues. Trimming stripped 2 bases from V and 3 bases from J, with 4 bases between. In germline, CDR1 is SGHDT, CDR2 YYEEEE. Here the CDR3 DNA reads TGTGCCAGCAGCTTCTATACAGATACGCAGTATTTT. It encodes CASSFYTDTQYF.

This rearrangement joins TRBV19 to TRBJ1-2; 10 bases are shared with TRBD1. V was pared by 4 bases and J by 6 bases, with 8 bases of the junction left unmatched. Germline CDR1 is LNHDA and CDR2 is SQIVND (reference sequence). The CDR3 spans 15 residues. CDR3 bases: TGTGCCAGTAGTACCCCCCGACAGGGGGCGGATGGCTACACCTTC. As protein: CASSTPRQGADGYTF.

The chain couples TRBV5-1 to TRBJ2-1; the match to TRBD2 covers 7 bases. Trimming at V came to 2 bases and at J to 7 bases, leaving 9 bases not matched to a gene. The CDR3 spans 15 residues. The germline CDR1 and CDR2 sequences are SGHRS and YFSETQ. This chain's CDR3 is CASSFVAGEGNEQFF. CDR3 DNA sequence: TGCGCCAGCAGCTTTGTAGCGGGCGAAGGGAATGAGCAGTTCTTC.

This CDR3 reads CASSYNRAGELFF. CDR3 nucleotides: TGTGCCAGCAGTTACAACAGGGCCGGGGAGCTGTTTTTT. The chain combines TRBV6-5 with TRBJ2-2; tentatively, D is TRBD1 (6 bases). Germline assignment: CDR1 MNHEY and CDR2 SVGAGI. V lost 2 bases to trimming and J lost 6 bases, with 7 bases between them. The CDR3 consists of 13 residues.

This chain links TRBV18 with TRBJ2-1; the match to TRBD2 covers 10 bases. The CDR3 sequence is 18 residues long. Trimming at V came to 0 bases and at J to 0 bases, leaving 5 bases not matched to a gene. Germline loops: CDR1 KGHSH, CDR2 LQKENI. DNA for the CDR3: TGTGCCAGCTCACCACCCCCGGCTAGCGGGAGCTCCTACAATGAGCAGTTCTTC. Its translation: CASSPPPASGSSYNEQFF.

Here the CDR3 DNA reads TGTGCCAGTAGTCCTCACTTTAGCAATCAGCCCCAGCATTTT. Protein: CASSPHFSNQPQHF. The V call is TRBV19, the J call TRBJ1-5; D call uncertain. CDR1 and CDR2 from the germline V gene are LNHDA and SQIVND (reference sequence). The V and J ends lost 5 bases and 0 bases respectively, with 8 bases between them. The CDR3 has 14 amino acids.

This sequence joins TRBV6-2 or TRBV6-3 and TRBJ1-5; tentatively, D is TRBD1 (5 bases). CDR1 is MNHEY, CDR2 SVGEGT, per germline. V dropped 0 bases and J dropped 1 base, with 10 bases sitting between them. The CDR3 consists of 16 residues. The chain's CDR3 is CASSYSKGLSNQPQHF. CDR3 sequence (DNA): TGTGCCAGCAGTTACTCGAAGGGGCTGAGCAATCAGCCCCAGCATTTT.

The V and J genes are TRBV7-8 and TRBJ2-2, with 10 bases fitting TRBD2. Germline V CDR1 and CDR2: SGHVS, FQNEAQ. CDR3 length: 16 amino acids. V gave up 2 bases and J gave up 7 bases; unmatched junction bases: 7. The CDR3 region has the DNA TGTGCCAGCAGCTTACTCGTATCTAGCGGGGGCGGGGAGCTGTTTTTT. Protein product: CASSLLVSSGGGELFF.

A few counts support this clone. The rearrangement uses TRBV19 and TRBJ1-3; TRBD1 is a possible D gene (5 bases). CDR3 length: 17 residues. V was trimmed by 6 bases and J by 0 bases, leaving 18 bases between them. In germline, CDR1 is LNHDA, CDR2 SQIVND (reference sequence). The CDR3 sequence: CASRSLHPTVSGNTIYF. For the CDR3, the DNA is TGTGCCAGTAGAAGCCTACATCCGACAGTCTCTGGAAACACCATATATTTT.

V usage is TRBV28 and J usage is TRBJ2-7; the D is unclear. The CDR3 spans 12 residues. CDR1 and CDR2 from the germline V gene are MDHEN and SYDVKM. V gave up 3 bases and J gave up 0 bases, with 3 bases separating them. The CDR3 DNA reads TGTGCCAGCAGTTTCTCCTCCTACGAGCAGTACTTC. Translation: CASSFSSYEQYF.

The chain employs TRBV4-1 and TRBJ2-7; perhaps TRBD2 as D (6 bases). The CDR3 is made up of 16 amino acids. Germline V gene data show CDR1 as MGHRA and CDR2 as YSYEKL. With 2 bases removed from V and 0 bases from J, the gap between germline ends came to 14 bases. The CDR3 region is CASSQMSGPSSYEQYF. The CDR3 coding sequence is TGCGCCAGCAGCCAAATGAGCGGGCCCAGCTCCTACGAGCAGTACTTC.

About this clone: Within the sample, other DNA sequences also encode this same CDR3. V and J are TRBV10-3 and TRBJ1-5; no reliable D call. The CDR3 has 12 residues. Looked up from germline, CDR1 is ENHRY and CDR2 is SYGVKD. Trimming left V 8 bases short and J 2 bases short, with 7 bases between. The DNA for the CDR3 is TGTGCCATCTCTGGAGGCAATCAGCCCCAGCATTTT. Its translation: CAISGGNQPQHF.

The chain couples TRBV5-1 to TRBJ2-1, with 9 bases that match TRBD2. There are 16 residues in the CDR3. CDR1 is SGHRS, CDR2 YFSETQ, per germline. The V gene end was trimmed by 1 base and the J gene end by 7 bases; junction bases not matched to a gene: 9. CDR3 DNA: TGCGCCAGCAGCTTGACGCGGGAGGGCCCTAGGAATGAGCAGTTCTTC. Its translation is CASSLTREGPRNEQFF.

This chain joins TRBV3-1 (or the pseudogene TRBV3-2) and TRBJ2-7; 11 positions match TRBD2. The CDR3 extends over 16 amino acids. Germline V lookup: CDR1 LGHDT, CDR2 YNNKEL (reference sequence). V lost 4 bases, J lost 1 base, and 6 bases stayed unmatched. The CDR3 protein is CASSPSTSGDSYEQYF. The CDR3 coding sequence is TGTGCCAGCAGCCCGTCGACTAGCGGGGATTCCTACGAGCAGTACTTC.

This rearrangement joins TRBV5-4 to TRBJ2-7, with D possibly TRBD1 on 6 matching bases. The length of the CDR3 is 14 residues. The germline CDR1 and CDR2 sequences are SGHNT and YYREEE (reference sequence). Trimming left V 4 bases short and J 7 bases short, with 18 bases between. DNA for the CDR3: TGTGCCAGCAGCCCAGACAGGTCGGGCGGGGAGCAGTACTTC. Its protein is CASSPDRSGGEQYF.

The chain recombines TRBV20-1 with TRBJ2-1; 7 bases fit TRBD2. Germline CDR1 DFQATT, CDR2 SNEGSKA (reference sequence). The CDR3 length is 14 residues. Losses at the gene ends were 3 bases for V and 6 bases for J; bases not matched to a gene: 8. CDR3 residues: CSASTRESVNEQFF. CDR3 DNA sequence: TGCAGTGCTAGTACGCGGGAGTCGGTCAATGAGCAGTTCTTC.

The chain has TRBV6-2 or TRBV6-3 and TRBJ1-1; 7 bases map to TRBD1. CDR1 and CDR2 (germline): MNHEY, SVGEGT. J gave up 1 base and V 4 bases, and 6 bases lay outside the gene matches. CDR3 size: 15 residues. The CDR3: CASSLGRQGNTEAFF. CDR3 nucleotides: TGTGCCAGCAGTTTAGGGAGACAGGGGAACACTGAAGCTTTCTTT.

This sequence joins TRBV6-5 and TRBJ2-7; the D gene is possibly TRBD1 (6 bases). The CDR3 totals 12 residues. Trimming removed 4 bases from V and 3 bases from J, with 7 bases in between. Germline V gene lookup returns CDR1 MNHEY and CDR2 SVGAGI. The CDR3 DNA follows: TGTGCCAGCAGTTTGGACAGCTACGAGCAGTACTTC. Residues: CASSLDSYEQYF.

The rearrangement links TRBV7-2 to TRBJ2-1; TRBD2 matches 10 bases. The germline gives CDR1 SGHTA, CDR2 FQGNSA. The CDR3 is made up of 15 amino acids. Unmatched junction bases numbered 8, after V lost 2 bases and J lost 10 bases. CDR3 residues: CASSLSTSGTREQFF. CDR3 coding DNA: TGTGCCAGCAGCTTAAGCACTAGCGGGACACGAGAGCAGTTCTTC.